This T cell receptor beta chain was captured by sequencing in a study of T cells in women clearing cervical HPV infection. CDR1 and CDR2 from the germline V gene are SGHTA and FQGNSA. This CDR3 spans 15 amino acids. The junction had 4 bases not matched to a gene; V was cut back by 3 bases and J by 4 bases. The protocol was immunoSEQ multiplex PCR, while the TCRdb copy is restricted to in-frame clones and leaves out a portion. The sample data list roughly 14,000 clones. Details on this clone: The read terminates 3 residues before the CDR3 end, so the remaining end is supplied by the germline J gene.

Sequenced input: blood buffy coat. The chain recombines TRBV7-2 with TRBJ2-7, with 12 bases fitting TRBD1. The clonotype originates from a woman aged 18 to 75 with a cervical HPV16 infection that either progressed to CIN3+ or cleared (not recorded which). Here the CDR3 reads CASSFGTGGLYEQYF. The DNA read from the CDR3 is TGTGCCAGCAGCTTCGGGACAGGGGGCTTGTACGAG.